This T cell receptor beta chain was recovered during a study of T and B cells in COVID-19 patients. In its sample, this clonotype is medium-sized. Multiplex PCR with BIOMED2 TRB-A/B primer pools amplified TRB rearrangements. TCRdb re-derived calls from the multiplex PCR reads in MiXCR, one entry per CDR3 protein. The sample shows over a thousand distinct CDR3 sequences, less than 25% of them seen only once. Blood genomic DNA input for TRB amplification was 250-500 ng. Germline V gene sequence: CDR1 SGHTA, CDR2 FQGNSA. The CDR3 is 20 residues long. J gave up 4 bases and V 3 bases, and 15 bases lay outside the gene matches.

Material for sequencing was blood. V and J are TRBV7-2 and TRBJ2-2, with 12 nucleotides matching TRBD2. The TCR sequence derives from a human donor with active COVID-19. CDR3 DNA sequence: TGTGCCAGCAGCTTTCCCCATGAATCTAGCGGGAGGGCCTTCACCGGGGAGCTGTTTTTT. Encoded protein: CASSFPHESSGRAFTGELFF.